The T cell receptor (beta chain) under discussion was sequenced for a study of Tregs in tolerant kidney transplant recipients. Assay used: immunoSEQ multiplex PCR; TCRdb lists only in-frame clones, some missing. Of approximately 60,000 clones in the sample, roughly 86% were seen once. This clone was seen a single time. Its antigen is not known. There are 15 residues in the CDR3. The nonmyeloablative bone marrow transplants came from related graft donors, with transient mixed chimerism. CD4+CD25+CD127- Tregs, CD4+CD25- non-Tregs, CD4 and CD8 cells were sorted. Study-level points and caveats: Nucleotide sequences could not be compared across some patients' samples due to primer changes. No direct test of biological reproducibility was done here. Tolerant patients' donor-specific Tregs expanded beyond overall Tregs, suggesting antigen-driven growth.

V is TRBV12-1 and J is TRBJ2-1; the D call of TRBD2 is as the table states it, not checked on the DNA. TRBV12-1 is described as a pseudogene. This clonotype was obtained from a human patient who received a combined kidney and bone marrow transplant. Some of the T cells might come from the graft donor. The sample consisted of CD4+ T cells from blood (PBMCs), taken 6 months after the transplant. The CDR3: CASSSDLSSYNEQFF. The DNA of the CDR3 is TGTGCCAGCAGCTCAGACTTGAGCTCCTACAATGAGCAGTTCTTC.